This TCR beta chain was found in a study of CD8 T cells in Susac syndrome (dated by TCRdb to about 2019). Broadly, across the study: Of the Susac syndrome patients who were sequenced, roughly 6 had clinically active disease and roughly eight were in clinical remission. Susac syndrome patients were therapy-naive, on corticosteroids (some also receiving IVIg), or on IVIg alone at blood withdrawal. Whether CD8+ T cell activation and differentiation in Susac syndrome was antigen driven was tested using repertoire sequencing.

Comments on this clonotype: The target of this receptor is not known. No qualities accompany the bases; no much larger clone lies one base away.

General study outcomes and caveats: The CD4+ T cell repertoire of patients with Susac syndrome showed no detectable clonal expansion. The number of individuals in the TCR sequencing and HLA analysis was acknowledged as relatively small.

Reading from cysteine to phenylalanine, the CDR3 counts 14 amino acids. Left in the record is the CDR3 DNA by itself, 42 bases read in frame from the first base. V is shortened by 10 bases, J by 0 bases, and the region joining them spans 16 bases. The germline V gene (reference sequence) gives CDR1 as LNHDA and CDR2 as SQIVND. High-throughput TCR beta sequencing profiled peripheral blood CD8+ and CD4+ T cells from healthy donors, Susac syndrome patients and multiple sclerosis patients. Susac syndrome patients met recently defined diagnostic criteria for definite or probable disease. CD8+ TEMRA cells were enriched by FACS, while bulk CD8+ and CD4+ T cells were purified by magnetic negative isolation. Blood was drawn into EDTA tubes, processed within 24 hours, and PBMCs were isolated by density gradient centrifugation. PBMCs destined for TCR sequencing were cryopreserved in liquid nitrogen and later thawed in a 37 °C water bath. A purity of at least 90% was achieved for sorted or isolated CD4+, CD8+ and CD8+ TEMRA cells.

RNA was extracted using the RNeasy kit, and about 0.45 to 1 microgram was reverse transcribed with random hexamers. The immunoSEQ multiplex PCR assay, which covers 54 Vbeta and 13 Jbeta segments, was used to amplify TCR beta CDR3 regions. PCR amplification bias was corrected by using a synthetic template baseline for primer optimization and computational correction. The authors' pipeline ran thus. Only productive sequences were kept, with reads annotated to V, D and J genes according to IMGT and analyzed in immunoSEQ Analyzer. Clonality was calculated as one minus the Shannon entropy normalized by log2 of the number of productive unique sequences. For each patient and control, public and private clones were evaluated among the 100 most prevalent clones. Clones were defined as Susac-specific if absent from the healthy and MS cohorts, from 900 to 1,200 published viral clones and from other ImmuneACCESS disease sequences. TCRdb itself trimmed the public reads at Q25 with fastp, ran MiXCR and retained productive beta chains. Every distinct CDR3 protein forms one entry, paired with its most common genes and DNA. What appears here as the V and J calls and clone size reflects TCRdb's work, not the paper's. Counted in this sample were some 150,000 distinct CDR3 sequences; approximately 95% of them appeared once. 0.15% to 0.2% of the sample belongs to the ten largest clones.

Sequencing was carried out using CD4+ T cells from PBMCs. This TCR was recovered from a human donor with Susac syndrome. The sequence is built from TRBV19 and TRBJ2-7; a confident D gene designation cannot be given. The encoded CDR3 is CATRRAPSSYEQYF. The DNA sequence is given as TGTGCCACCCGCCGGGCCCCAAGCTCCTACGAGCAGTACTTC. With all but the CDR3 taken from the reference TRBV19 and TRBJ2-7 genes, the full variable domain is: DGGITQSPKYLFRKEGQNVTLSCEQNLNHDAMYWYRQDPGQGLRLIYYSQIVNDFQKGDIAEGYSVSREKKESFPLTVTSAQKNPTAFYLCATRRAPSSYEQYFGPGTRLTVT.